The rows below give T cell receptor beta chains drawn from one sample of a study of identical twins. TCRdb re-analysed the 5' RACE reads in MiXCR, keeping a single row per CDR3 protein. In the table there are 650,000 to 800,000 distinct CDR3 sequences, 8.6% of which are singletons. Another study also made use of these data, one on yellow fever vaccine responses in identical twins.

Material for sequencing was PBMCs. These receptors originate from a woman younger than 35 in good health. Both conserved end residues are part of each CDR3. Each record gives: D gene, V gene, clone size, CDR3 length, J gene, CDR3 protein, CDR3 DNA. D genes are given only for firm matches. Size values are once, few and many counts, or a class for expanded clones, and some rows have none.

>NA|TRBV28|NA|16|TRBJ2-3
CASSLVNGQSTDTQYF
TGTGCCAGCAGTTTAGTTAACGGACAGAGCACAGATACGCAGTATTTT
>TRBD1|TRBV10-3|NA|14|TRBJ2-1
CAISETGGYNEQFF
TGTGCCATCAGTGAGACAGGGGGTTACAATGAGCAGTTCTTC
>TRBD1|TRBV27|NA|15|TRBJ1-2
CASSFTAGGTVGYTF
TGTGCCAGCAGTTTTACGGCAGGGGGAACGGTCGGCTACACCTTC
>NA|TRBV10-2|NA|15|TRBJ1-5
CASSRDQGLNQPQHF
TGCGCCAGCAGTCGTGATCAGGGGCTTAATCAGCCCCAGCATTTT
>NA|TRBV6-2/TRBV6-3|NA|14|TRBJ2-2
CASSYSGWSGELFF
TGTGCCAGCAGTTACTCGGGGTGGTCCGGGGAGCTGTTTTTT
>NA|TRBV29-1|NA|12|TRBJ2-4
CSVDKDRGIQYF
TGCAGCGTAGACAAGGACAGAGGCATTCAGTACTTC
>NA|TRBV11-2|NA|12|TRBJ2-7
CASSLWGDEQYF
TGTGCCAGCAGCTTATGGGGAGACGAGCAGTACTTC
>TRBD1|TRBV5-1|NA|15|TRBJ2-6
CASSSRTGSANVLTF
TGCGCCAGCAGCTCCCGGACAGGGTCGGCCAACGTCCTGACTTTC
>NA|TRBV24-1|many|18|TRBJ2-3
CATSDLRGALGGTDTQYF
TGTGCCACCAGTGATTTGCGGGGAGCCTTGGGAGGCACAGATACGCAGTATTTT
>NA|TRBV12-3/TRBV12-4|few|16|TRBJ2-5
CASSLILWGEQETQYF
TGTGCCAGCAGTTTAATTTTGTGGGGGGAACAAGAGACCCAGTACTTC
>TRBD2|TRBV28|NA|16|TRBJ2-1
CASSTTSGVPNNEQFF
TGTGCCAGCAGCACGACTAGCGGGGTCCCTAACAATGAGCAGTTCTTC
>TRBD2|TRBV12-3/TRBV12-4|NA|16|TRBJ2-3
CASTGLAGGPGDTQYF
TGTGCCAGCACCGGACTAGCGGGAGGGCCGGGAGATACGCAGTATTTT
>TRBD2|TRBV20-1|many|16|TRBJ2-3
CSVPCWAGEKTDTQYF
TGCAGTGTCCCCTGCTGGGCGGGAGAGAAAACAGATACGCAGTATTTT
>NA|TRBV5-5|few|17|TRBJ2-3
CASSPRLVGASTDTQYF
TGTGCCAGCAGCCCCAGGCTTGTAGGGGCTAGCACAGATACGCAGTATTTT
>TRBD2|TRBV7-3|NA|19|TRBJ2-2
CASSLRSGSGGTNTGELFF
TGTGCCAGCAGCTTAAGGTCTGGGAGCGGGGGTACGAACACCGGGGAGCTGTTTTTT
>TRBD1|TRBV20-1|few|15|TRBJ2-5
CSARDGDSDGETQYF
TGCAGTGCTAGAGATGGGGACAGCGACGGAGAGACCCAGTACTTC
>TRBD2|TRBV7-2|few|15|TRBJ2-3
CASSVPGLATDTQYF
TGTGCCAGCAGCGTGCCGGGACTAGCGACAGATACGCAGTATTTT
>NA|TRBV15|NA|17|TRBJ1-1
CATSRGAGARGGTEAFF
TGTGCCACCAGCAGAGGTGCTGGGGCCCGGGGGGGGACTGAAGCTTTCTTT
>NA|TRBV6-2/TRBV6-3|few|12|TRBJ1-1
CASSYVDLRPFF
TGTGCCAGCAGTTACGTTGACCTACGGCCTTTCTTT
>TRBD2|TRBV5-1|many|17|TRBJ2-1
CASSSTSGSIPFNEQFF
TGCGCCAGCAGCTCCACTAGCGGGAGTATTCCTTTTAATGAGCAGTTCTTC
>NA|TRBV10-3|NA|13|TRBJ2-1
CAIRGPVPNEQFF
TGTGCCATCAGAGGTCCCGTGCCCAATGAGCAGTTCTTC
>TRBD2|TRBV6-1|NA|15|TRBJ2-1
CASRKRETRYNEQFF
TGTGCCAGCAGGAAGCGGGAGACAAGGTACAATGAGCAGTTCTTC